The entry that follows covers one TCR beta chain sequence. Its antigen remains unknown. Using immunoSEQ multiplex PCR, the repertoire was profiled, and TCRdb retains in-frame clones only, with some absent. The table records 3,000 to 3,500 clones, roughly 74% of them present only once. The sample comes from a study of STAT3 mutations in large granular lymphocyte leukemia. Across the whole study: More than half of T-LGLL patients received immunosuppressive therapy.

Whole-study results and caveats: Every T-cell large granular lymphocyte leukemia patient had at least one immunodominant TCR beta clonotype.

Germline V CDR1 and CDR2: SGHNT, YENEEA. This CDR3 is built from 18 residues. V lost 0 bases and J lost 3; bases outside the gene matches: 6. The V call is TRBV11-3, the J call TRBJ2-1; TRBD2 aligns across 12 bases. This receptor was identified in a man aged 55 to 70 with T-cell large granular lymphocyte leukemia. Some clones in this sample may be carry-over from other donors' samples. Sequenced material: peripheral blood mononuclear cells. The CDR3 spells CASSLELAGGLIYNEQFF. The CDR3 nucleotides read TGTGCCAGCAGCTTAGAACTAGCGGGGGGCCTCATCTACAATGAGCAGTTCTTC. Based on the CDR3 plus reference TRBV11-3 and TRBJ2-1, the full variable domain is EAGVVQSPRYKIIEKKQPVAFWCNPISGHNTLYWYLQNLGQGPELLIRYENEEAVDDSQLPKDRFSAERLKGVDSTLKIQPAELGDSAVYLCASSLELAGGLIYNEQFFGPGTRLTVL.